This TCR beta chain was documented in a study of shared clonotypes between healthy human individuals. CDR1 GTSNPN and CDR2 SVGIG come from the germline V gene (reference sequence). There are 11 residues in the CDR3. V shed 1 base and J shed 8 bases, with 5 bases lying between them. Sorted-subset replicate PCRs used about 180 ng DNA, approximately 33,000 T cell genomes. Here immunoSEQ multiplex PCR was the method, and the copy in TCRdb shows in-frame clones only, minus some. The sample contains millions of clones, roughly 95% of which appear only once. The donor population consisted of healthy HIV-negative adults with no recent acute infections or vaccinations.

The sequence came from a man between 18 and 29 years old in good health. The specimen sequenced was naive CD4+ T cells sorted from blood. Noted subset: CD45RA+ positively selected. The chain links TRBV30 to TRBJ2-2; D uncertain. The CDR3 DNA reads as TGTGCCTGGAGTGAGGGTGGGGAGCTGTTTTTT. It codes for CAWSEGGELFF.